This TCR beta chain was obtained from a study of T-cell memory formation after mild COVID-19. Overall study findings and caveats: The second-wave clones peaking on day 37 were not confirmed as SARS-CoV-2-specific.

This clonotype came up many times. Its antigen is still unknown. TCRdb independently ran MiXCR on the 5' RACE reads; one entry per CDR3 protein. The table lists 140,000 or so distinct CDR3 sequences, about 6% of them singletons, with 2% to 2.5% in the top ten. This CDR3 region has 14 residues. Germline CDR1 SEHNR, CDR2 FQNEAQ (reference sequence). V was pared by 3 bases and J by 6 bases, with 15 bases between. Material: PBMCs or a T cell subset sorted from them (not recorded which). The chain is built from TRBV7-9 and TRBJ2-7; D could derive from TRBD1 or TRBD2 (6 bases each). The TCR originated in an adult woman who had mild COVID-19 (a few samples of this study predate the infection). Cell type and time point are not known. CDR3 loop: CASSFGQGTGEQYF. As DNA, the CDR3 is TGTGCCAGCAGCTTCGGGCAGGGGACTGGCGAGCAGTACTTC.